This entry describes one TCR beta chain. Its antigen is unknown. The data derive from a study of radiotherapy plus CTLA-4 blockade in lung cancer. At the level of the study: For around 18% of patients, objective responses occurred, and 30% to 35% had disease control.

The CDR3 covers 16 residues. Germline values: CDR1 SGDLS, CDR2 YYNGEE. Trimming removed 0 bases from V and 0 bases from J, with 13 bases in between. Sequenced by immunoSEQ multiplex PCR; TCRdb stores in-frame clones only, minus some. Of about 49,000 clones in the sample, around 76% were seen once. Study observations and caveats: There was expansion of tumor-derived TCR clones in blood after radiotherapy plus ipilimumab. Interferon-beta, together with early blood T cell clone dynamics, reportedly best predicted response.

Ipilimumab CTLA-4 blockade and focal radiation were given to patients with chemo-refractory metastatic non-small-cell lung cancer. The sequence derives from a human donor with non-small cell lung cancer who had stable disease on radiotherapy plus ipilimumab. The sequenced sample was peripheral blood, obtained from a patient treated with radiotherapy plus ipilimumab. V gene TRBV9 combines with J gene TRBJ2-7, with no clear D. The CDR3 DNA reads TGTGCCAGCAGCGTAGATGGCAGGCCAACCTCCTACGAGCAGTACGTC. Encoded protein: CASSVDGRPTSYEQYV.